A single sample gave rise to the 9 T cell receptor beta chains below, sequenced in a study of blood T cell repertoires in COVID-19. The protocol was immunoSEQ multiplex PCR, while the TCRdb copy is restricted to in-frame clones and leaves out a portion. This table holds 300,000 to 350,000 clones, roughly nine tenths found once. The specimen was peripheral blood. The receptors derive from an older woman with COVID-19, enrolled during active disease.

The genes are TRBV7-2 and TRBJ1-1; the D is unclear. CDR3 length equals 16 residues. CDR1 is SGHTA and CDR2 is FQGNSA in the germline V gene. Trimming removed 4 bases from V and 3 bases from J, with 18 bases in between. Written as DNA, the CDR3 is TGTGCCAGCAGCTCGCATGTTATCGGGGAGGACACTGAAGCTTTCTTT. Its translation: CASSSHVIGEDTEAFF. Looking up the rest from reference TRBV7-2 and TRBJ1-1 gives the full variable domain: GAGVSQSPSNKVTEKGKDVELRCDPISGHTALYWYRQSLGQGLEFLIYFQGNSAPDKSGLPSDRFSAERTGGSVSTLTIQRTQQEDSAVYLCASSSHVIGEDTEAFFGQGTRLTVV.

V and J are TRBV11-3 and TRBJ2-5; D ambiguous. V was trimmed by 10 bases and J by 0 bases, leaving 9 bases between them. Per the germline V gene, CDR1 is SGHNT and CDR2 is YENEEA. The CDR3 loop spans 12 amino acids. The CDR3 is CAMHTYQETQYF. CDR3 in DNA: TGTGCCATGCACACCTACCAAGAGACCCAGTACTTC.

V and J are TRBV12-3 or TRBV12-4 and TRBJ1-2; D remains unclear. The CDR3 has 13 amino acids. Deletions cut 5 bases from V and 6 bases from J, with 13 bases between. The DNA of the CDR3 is TGTGCCAGCAGTCCCCGTGTGGCTGATGGCTACACCTTC. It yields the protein CASSPRVADGYTF.

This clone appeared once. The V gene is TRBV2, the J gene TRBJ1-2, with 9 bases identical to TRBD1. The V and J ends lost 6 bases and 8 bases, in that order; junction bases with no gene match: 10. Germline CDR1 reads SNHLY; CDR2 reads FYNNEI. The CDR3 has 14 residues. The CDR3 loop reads CASREQGATRGYTF. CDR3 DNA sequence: TGTGCCAGCAGAGAACAGGGGGCGACGCGGGGCTACACCTTC.

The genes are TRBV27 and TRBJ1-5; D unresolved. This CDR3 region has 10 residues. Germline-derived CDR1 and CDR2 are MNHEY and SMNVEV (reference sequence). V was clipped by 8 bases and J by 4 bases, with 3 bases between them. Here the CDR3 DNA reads TGTGCCAGCCCTAATCAGCCCCAGCATTTT. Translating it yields CASPNQPQHF.

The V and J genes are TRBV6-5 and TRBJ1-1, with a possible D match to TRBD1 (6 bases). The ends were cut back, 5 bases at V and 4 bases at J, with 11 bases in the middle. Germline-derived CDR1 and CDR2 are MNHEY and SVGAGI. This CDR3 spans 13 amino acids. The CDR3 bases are TGTGCCAGCAGTCTCGCAGGGGCCACTGAAGCTTTCTTT. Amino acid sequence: CASSLAGATEAFF.

The CDR3 protein is CASSLGQNNSPLHF. The CDR3 DNA reads TGTGCCAGCAGCTTAGGCCAGAATAATTCACCCCTCCACTTT. This chain links TRBV11-3 with TRBJ1-6; D is undetermined. CDR1 and CDR2 from the germline V gene are SGHNT and YENEEA. The CDR3 runs to 14 residues. Trimming shortened V by 1 base and J by 5 bases, and 6 bases separated the two germline ends.

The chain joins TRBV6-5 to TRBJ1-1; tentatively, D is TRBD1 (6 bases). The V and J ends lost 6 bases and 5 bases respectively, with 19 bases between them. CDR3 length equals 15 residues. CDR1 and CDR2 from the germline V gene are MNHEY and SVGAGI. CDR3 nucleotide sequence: TGTGCCAGCAGCCGGCCAGGGGCGGTTCAAACTGAAGCTTTCTTT. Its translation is CASSRPGAVQTEAFF.

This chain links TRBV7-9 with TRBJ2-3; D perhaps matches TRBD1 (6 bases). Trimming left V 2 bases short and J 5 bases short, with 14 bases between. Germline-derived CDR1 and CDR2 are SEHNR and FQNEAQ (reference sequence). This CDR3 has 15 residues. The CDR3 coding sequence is TGTGCCAGCAGCTTAACTGGGGGCGCGCAAGATACGCAGTATTTT. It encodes CASSLTGGAQDTQYF.